This entry lists 17 T cell receptor beta chains sequenced from one sample in a study of blood T cells in healthy people across ages. Alongside a J-beta primer mix, a sample-barcoded 5' primer served in a second PCR lasting roughly 6 to 11 cycles. TCRdb reprocessed the 5' RACE reads via MiXCR and lists one record per CDR3 protein. Seen here are approximately 1.5 million distinct CDR3 sequences, around 40% observed once, and the top ten hold about 4.1%. The sequencing input was blood. The receptor set was obtained from a woman aged 18-35 years in good health.

This rearrangement joins TRBV6-6 to TRBJ1-3, with D possibly TRBD1 on 6 matching bases. The CDR3 sequence is 12 residues long. Germline lookup yields CDR1 MNHNY and CDR2 SVGAGI (reference sequence). V was pared by 5 bases and J by 11 bases, with 13 bases between. CDR3 DNA sequence: TGTGCCAGCAGTAACGGACAGAGCGCCATATATTTT. Translation gives CASSNGQSAIYF.

This clonotype has just one count. The chain has TRBV2 and TRBJ2-1, with 12 bases fitting TRBD2. The CDR3 has 14 residues. Germline lookup yields CDR1 SNHLY and CDR2 FYNNEI. J was trimmed by 4 bases and V by 10 bases; bases with no gene match: 5. The CDR3 bases are TGTGCCAATACCGGGACTAGCGGGTACAATGAGCAGTTCTTC. Amino acids: CANTGTSGYNEQFF. The variable domain in full, with the rest retrieved from reference TRBV2 and TRBJ2-1, is EPEVTQTPSHQVTQMGQEVILRCVPISNHLYFYWYRQILGQKVEFLVSFYNNEISEKSEIFDDQFSVERPDGSNFTLKIRSTKLEDSAMYFCANTGTSGYNEQFFGPGTRLTVL.

V usage is TRBV20-1 and J usage is TRBJ2-5; 9 positions match TRBD1. After removal of 6 bases from V and 2 bases from J, the junction contained 7 bases not matched to a gene. CDR3 length equals 14 residues. Germline-derived CDR1 and CDR2 are DFQATT and SNEGSKA (reference sequence). DNA for the CDR3: TGCAGTGCGGAACCGGGACAGGGTCAAGAGACCCAGTACTTC. It specifies CSAEPGQGQETQYF.

The genes are TRBV6-2 or TRBV6-3 and TRBJ2-3, with 8 bases lining up with TRBD1. Looked up from germline, CDR1 is MNHEY and CDR2 is SVGEGT. The CDR3 extends over 19 amino acids. The junction had 11 bases not matched to a gene; V was cut back by 0 bases and J by 0 bases. CDR3 nucleotide sequence: TGTGCCAGCAGTTACTCGACGAGACGACAGGGGAAGAGCACAGATACGCAGTATTTT. Translating gives CASSYSTRRQGKSTDTQYF.

The genes are TRBV29-1 and TRBJ2-1; D unclear. The J call may be faulty, since TRBJ2-7 better matches the DNA end. Per the germline V gene, CDR1 is SQVTM and CDR2 is ANQGSEA. CDR3 length equals 14 residues. The CDR3 spells CSVEAAYSYNEQYF. Written as DNA, the CDR3 is TGCAGCGTTGAGGCGGCCTACTCCTACAATGAGCAGTACTTC.

This clonotype was detected once. J is TRBJ2-1 and V is TRBV20-1; TRBD2 matches 8 bases. Germline-derived CDR1 and CDR2 are DFQATT and SNEGSKA (reference sequence). The CDR3 extends over 14 amino acids. After removal of 6 bases from V and 10 bases from J, the junction contained 14 bases not matched to a gene. CDR3 sequence: CSAPPGLVPYEQFF. Here the CDR3 DNA reads TGCAGTGCGCCTCCGGGACTAGTACCATACGAGCAGTTCTTC.

This clonotype was seen only a few times. This chain's CDR3 is CASSFKNYGYTF. CDR3 nucleotides: TGTGCCAGCAGTTTCAAGAACTATGGCTACACCTTC. This chain uses TRBV28 with TRBJ1-2, with D hard to call. V was cut by 3 bases and J by 2 bases, with 4 bases left in between. This CDR3 region has 12 residues. CDR1 is MDHEN and CDR2 is SYDVKM in the germline V gene.

The V gene is TRBV29-1, the J gene TRBJ2-3, with D uncertain. In germline, CDR1 is SQVTM, CDR2 ANQGSEA. The germline V and J ends were trimmed by 4 bases and 1 base, with 9 bases remaining between them. This CDR3 is 13 amino acids long. The CDR3 loop is CSVGGFGTDTQYF. DNA of the CDR3: TGCAGCGTTGGGGGATTCGGCACAGATACGCAGTATTTT.

The CDR3 nucleotides read TGTGCCAGCTCAGGCACAGGGGTCACGAACACTGAAGCTTTCTTT. Translating it yields CASSGTGVTNTEAFF. The chain couples TRBV27 to TRBJ1-1, with 7 bases matching TRBD1. V dropped 8 bases and J dropped 1; count of bases not matched to a gene: 10. The V gene's germline CDR1 is MNHEY and CDR2 SMNVEV (reference sequence). This CDR3 has 15 amino acids.

The J gene is TRBJ2-1, the V gene TRBV7-8, with 7 positions matching TRBD2. Trimming cost V 5 bases and J 5 bases; bases outside gene matches: 9. Germline V gene data show CDR1 as SGHVS and CDR2 as FQNEAQ. The CDR3 loop spans 15 amino acids. The DNA of the CDR3 is TGTGCCAGCAGCCCCGGGGGGTACCTAGACAATGAGCAGTTCTTC. Protein sequence: CASSPGGYLDNEQFF.

J is TRBJ2-5 and V is TRBV29-1; TRBD1 matches at 9 bases. The CDR3 is 16 residues long. Losses at the gene ends were 1 base for V and 11 bases for J; bases not matched to a gene: 17. Germline values: CDR1 SQVTM, CDR2 ANQGSEA. CDR3 residues: CSVEAPDRGVTGEQYF. The CDR3 nucleotides read TGCAGCGTTGAAGCCCCGGACAGGGGAGTGACGGGTGAGCAGTACTTC.

The chain couples TRBV10-3 to TRBJ1-2, with D perhaps matching TRBD1 (6 bases). V lost 9 bases and J 0 bases, leaving 11 bases between the germline ends. CDR1 and CDR2 (germline): ENHRY, SYGVKD. The CDR3 extends over 13 amino acids. DNA of the CDR3: TGTGCCATTCGGACAGCTACTAACTATGGCTACACCTTC. Amino acid sequence: CAIRTATNYGYTF.

This clonotype was found once. The chain carries TRBV10-3 and TRBJ1-2; maybe TRBD1 (6 bases). V was pared by 4 bases and J by 3 bases, with 15 bases between. The CDR3 has 15 residues. The V gene's germline CDR1 is ENHRY and CDR2 SYGVKD. The CDR3 nucleotides are TGTGCCATCAGTGGGACAGCCGGAGATGACTATGGCTACACCTTC. Protein: CAISGTAGDDYGYTF.

CDR3 sequence: CASSYPRTSGRVYEQFF. The CDR3 nucleotides read TGTGCCAGCAGTTACCCCCGGACTAGCGGGAGGGTCTATGAGCAGTTCTTC. V usage is TRBV6-2 or TRBV6-3 and J usage is TRBJ2-1; 15 bases fit TRBD2. J gave up 8 bases and V 2 bases, and 7 bases lay outside the gene matches. CDR3 length: 17 amino acids. Germline V CDR1 and CDR2: MNHEY, SVGEGT.

This rearrangement joins TRBV20-1 to TRBJ1-6; D gene ambiguous. The CDR3 extends over 13 amino acids. Between the trimmed V and J ends, which lost 6 bases and 5 bases, there was a span of 11 bases. CDR1 is DFQATT, CDR2 SNEGSKA, per germline (reference sequence). The CDR3 spells CSARASDNSPLHF. The CDR3 DNA sequence: TGCAGTGCCCGGGCCAGCGATAATTCACCCCTCCACTTT.

The gene calls are TRBV7-2 and TRBJ1-2; D is possibly TRBD1 (5 bases). The CDR3 covers 16 residues. The V end was cut by 4 bases, the J end by 4 bases, with 19 bases between. The germline V gene encodes CDR1 SGHTA and CDR2 FQGNSA. The DNA of the CDR3 is TGTGCCAGCAGCTCATCTCGGGGCCTATTTGGCTATGGCTACACCTTC. This sequence encodes CASSSSRGLFGYGYTF. Full variable domain (missing parts from reference TRBV7-2 and TRBJ1-2): GAGVSQSPSNKVTEKGKDVELRCDPISGHTALYWYRQSLGQGLEFLIYFQGNSAPDKSGLPSDRFSAERTGGSVSTLTIQRTQQEDSAVYLCASSSSRGLFGYGYTFGSGTRLTVV.

The CDR3 here is CASSLGETALNEQFF. CDR3 DNA sequence: TGTGCCAGCAGTTTAGGGGAAACGGCGCTCAATGAGCAGTTCTTC. The chain employs TRBV27 and TRBJ2-1; D gene ambiguous. Deletions cut 2 bases from V and 6 bases from J, with 14 bases between. This CDR3 has 15 amino acids. The V gene's germline CDR1 is MNHEY and CDR2 SMNVEV (reference sequence).